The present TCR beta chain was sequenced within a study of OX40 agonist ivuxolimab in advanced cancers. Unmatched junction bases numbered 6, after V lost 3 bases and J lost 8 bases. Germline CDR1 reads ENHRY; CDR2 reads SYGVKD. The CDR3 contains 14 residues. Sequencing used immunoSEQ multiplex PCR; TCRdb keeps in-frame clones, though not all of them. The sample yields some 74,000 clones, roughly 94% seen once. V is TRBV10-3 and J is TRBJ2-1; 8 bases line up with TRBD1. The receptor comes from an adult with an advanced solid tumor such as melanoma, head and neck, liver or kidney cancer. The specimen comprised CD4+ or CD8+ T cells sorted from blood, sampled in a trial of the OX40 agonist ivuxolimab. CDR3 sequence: CAISDQDRAYEQFF. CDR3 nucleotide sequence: TGTGCCATCAGTGACCAGGACAGGGCCTATGAGCAGTTCTTC.